The entry below describes one T cell receptor (beta chain). The antigen is not known. This specimen belongs to a study of T cells in women clearing cervical HPV infection. Overall study results and limits: CIN3+ cases had significantly higher TCR repertoire richness than controls, but evenness did not differ.

Produced via immunoSEQ multiplex PCR; TCRdb's table is partial and in-frame only. The sample has 46,000 or so clones, and its top ten clones hold under 40%. This receptor was taken from a woman aged 18 to 75 with a cervical HPV16 infection that either progressed to CIN3+ or cleared (not recorded which). The material sequenced was blood buffy coat.

CDR3 loop: CASRLLAGWGETQYF. The covered CDR3 bases are TGTGCCAGCAGGTTACTAGCGGGCTGGGGAGAGACC. The chain links TRBV5-6 to TRBJ2-5, with 9 bases that match TRBD2. The read ends 3 residues early relative to the CDR3; the germline J gene fills the gap. The length of the CDR3 is 15 residues. CDR1 and CDR2 (germline): SGHDT, YYEEEE. V dropped 5 bases and J dropped 4; count of bases not matched to a gene: 9.